This paragraph reports one TCR beta chain. Its antigen remains unidentified. No much larger clonotype is one base removed from it; base qualities were not supplied. The data stem from a study of OX40 agonist ivuxolimab in advanced cancers. Broadly, across the study: Ivuxolimab was a fully human IgG2 agonistic monoclonal antibody targeting the costimulatory receptor OX40 (CD134). A male proportion of roughly 80% and a mean age of approximately 60 years, ranging from 23 to 79, were recorded for the dose-escalation cohort. Peripheral TCRbeta sequencing was intended to test whether TCR sequence diversity was altered and clonal T-cell expansion was caused by ivuxolimab. Prior anti-PD-1, anti-PD-L1 or anti-CTLA-4 therapy was permitted, and approximately 40% of dose-escalation patients had received checkpoint inhibitors. Of the roughly 54 patients in dose escalation, approximately 20 had hepatocellular carcinoma, roughly 15 had melanoma, 9 had renal cell carcinoma and 9 had head and neck cancer. Intravenous ivuxolimab was administered to patients every 2 weeks at six dose levels: 0.01, 0.1, 0.3, 1.5, 3 and 10 mg/kg. Partial responses were achieved by three dose-escalation patients, of whom one had hepatocellular carcinoma and two had cutaneous melanoma. The paper covers the monotherapy dose-escalation part of the phase I ivuxolimab trial, which included N of about 51 patients. The research as a whole found: The antigen specificity of the peripheral T cells that underwent clonal expansion was not determined. Low levels of normalized T-cell clonal expansion were also seen in some patients who did not respond. In the 0.1-3.0 mg/kg groups, partial responders were among the patients with the lowest normalized peripheral clonal expansion, particularly in CD8+ T cells. At doses from 0.1 to 3.0 mg/kg, clonal expansion was seen in both CD4+ and CD8+ blood T cells between baseline and week 6. After ivuxolimab, expanded clones were on average more numerous among CD8+ T cells than among CD4+ T cells.

Genomic DNA was isolated from the sorted cells so that the TCRbeta CDR3 region could be sequenced. TCRbeta CDR3 regions were sequenced using the immunoSEQ Assay. TCRdb obtained this table from immuneACCESS and retained in-frame rearrangements with V and J assigned. These tables miss some clones; where compared with another copy, unresolved V genes account for less than half of the shortfall, and the remainder is unexplained. This sample gives more than 40,000 clones in total; about nine tenths of them show up just once. The ten largest clones capture about three fifths of the sample. The trial excluded patients who had a history of autoimmune disease or who were on systemic immunosuppression. Peripheral blood for TCR sequencing was collected from all dose cohorts at baseline, on cycle 4 day 1, and on cycle 7 day 1. The samples were taken from a phase I, first-in-human, multicenter, open-label dose-escalation trial of ivuxolimab. Adults with locally advanced or metastatic melanoma, renal cell, hepatocellular, or head and neck squamous cell carcinoma were enrolled in the trial. Before TCR sequencing, CD4+ and CD8+ T cells were separately sorted from peripheral blood.

Taken from cysteine to phenylalanine, the CDR3 has 15 residues. The only DNA kept is the CDR3, 45 bases in frame from the first base. Cut back by 0 bases and 0 bases, the V and J ends lie 8 bases apart. CDR1 MNHEY and CDR2 SMNVEV are derived from the germline V gene (reference sequence). The rearranged chain carries TRBV27 and TRBJ2-5; no D segment can be confidently identified. The starting material was CD4+ or CD8+ T cells sorted from blood, obtained in a trial of the OX40 agonist ivuxolimab. The TCR originated in an adult with an advanced solid tumor such as melanoma, head and neck, liver or kidney cancer. The CDR3 here reads CASSLSAGDQETQYF. The bases read TGTGCCAGCAGTTTATCAGCTGGGGACCAAGAGACCCAGTACTTC.